The 14 T cell receptor beta chains listed next were all sequenced from one sample in a study of blood T cells in healthy people across ages. Alongside a J-beta primer mix, a sample-barcoded 5' primer served in a second PCR lasting about 7 to 12 cycles. TCRdb re-called the 5' RACE reads through MiXCR, storing one row per CDR3 protein. Of about a million distinct CDR3 sequences in the sample, 45% to 50% were seen once. The sequencing sample was made of blood. The source of these receptors is a man aged 30-40 years in good health.

The chain carries TRBV12-5 and TRBJ2-7, with no clear D. This CDR3 is built from 17 residues. Germline CDR1 and CDR2: LGHNT and FRNRAP. V lost 4 bases and J lost 6, with 25 bases in between. The CDR3, as DNA: TGTGCTAGTGGTTCGCAAAAACTTAGTCCGGTCAAGTTCGAGCAGTACTTC. It translates to CASGSQKLSPVKFEQYF. Looking up the rest from reference TRBV12-5 and TRBJ2-7 gives the full variable domain: DARVTQTPRHKVTEMGQEVTMRCQPILGHNTVFWYRQTMMQGLELLAYFRNRAPLDDSGMPKDRFSAEMPDATLATLKIQPSEPRDSAVYFCASGSQKLSPVKFEQYFGPGTRLTVT.

This chain uses TRBV28 with TRBJ2-4; 8 bases are a match to TRBD1. The CDR3 is made up of 19 amino acids. Per the germline V gene, CDR1 is MDHEN and CDR2 is SYDVKM. Trimming cost V 5 bases and J 0 bases; bases outside gene matches: 15. CDR3 in amino acids: CASSHTLTGQGIAKNIQYF. For the CDR3, the DNA is TGTGCCAGCAGTCACACTCTTACAGGACAGGGAATAGCCAAAAACATTCAGTACTTC.

The genes are TRBV28 and TRBJ2-3; 7 nucleotides agree with TRBD1. Per the germline V gene, CDR1 is MDHEN and CDR2 is SYDVKM. The CDR3 runs 16 residues. J lost 1 base, V lost 4 bases, and 8 bases had no gene match. CDR3 amino acids: CASSSGDRAGTDTQYF. CDR3 nucleotide sequence: TGTGCCAGCAGTTCTGGAGACAGGGCCGGCACAGATACGCAGTATTTT. The whole variable domain, remainder taken from reference TRBV28 and TRBJ2-3, is DVKVTQSSRYLVKRTGEKVFLECVQDMDHENMFWYRQDPGLGLRLIYFSYDVKMKEKGDIPEGYSVSREKKERFSLILESASTNQTSMYLCASSSGDRAGTDTQYFGPGTRLTVL.

The CDR3 loop is CASSLASGGIYEQYF. The CDR3 nucleotides read TGTGCCAGCAGCTTAGCGTCAGGGGGCATCTACGAGCAGTACTTC. The chain couples TRBV7-2 to TRBJ2-7, with 8 bases identical to TRBD1. The germline V gene has CDR1 SGHTA and CDR2 FQGNSA. V lost 0 bases, J lost 3 bases, and 4 bases stayed unmatched. The CDR3 consists of 15 residues.

Here the CDR3 reads CASSLADRAGKLFF. CDR3 nucleotide sequence: TGTGCCAGCAGTTTGGCGGACAGGGCAGGAAAACTGTTTTTT. V gene TRBV12-3 or TRBV12-4 combines with J gene TRBJ1-4, with 8 bases aligning to TRBD1. Trimming took 3 bases from V and 10 from J; bases not matched to a gene: 7. This CDR3 region has 14 residues.

This clonotype was detected a few times. The rearrangement links TRBV4-1 to TRBJ2-7; D not resolved. The CDR3 loop spans 14 amino acids. The germline V and J ends were trimmed by 4 bases and 3 bases, with 13 bases remaining between them. Germline CDR1 MGHRA, CDR2 YSYEKL. The CDR3 spells CASSPSTLNYEQYF. CDR3 DNA: TGCGCCAGCAGCCCCTCGACACTTAACTACGAGCAGTACTTC.

This sequence joins TRBV7-9 and TRBJ1-4, with 9 positions matching TRBD1. Germline CDR1 is SEHNR and CDR2 is FQNEAQ (reference sequence). This CDR3 contains 14 residues. Losses at the gene ends were 6 bases for V and 7 bases for J; bases not matched to a gene: 6. The CDR3 loop is CASRRTGASEKLFF. The CDR3 nucleotides read TGTGCCAGCAGGAGGACAGGGGCATCTGAAAAACTGTTTTTT. Full variable domain (outside the CDR3, taken from reference TRBV7-9 and TRBJ1-4): DTGVSQNPRHKITKRGQNVTFRCDPISEHNRLYWYRQTLGQGPEFLTYFQNEAQLEKSRLLSDRFSAERPKGSFSTLEIQRTEQGDSAMYLCASRRTGASEKLFFGSGTQLSVL.

This sequence joins TRBV20-1 and TRBJ2-5, with 8 bases fitting TRBD2. The CDR3 sequence is 15 residues long. Per the germline V gene, CDR1 is DFQATT and CDR2 is SNEGSKA (reference sequence). V dropped 1 base and J dropped 4; count of bases not matched to a gene: 8. The CDR3 spells CSARGRGGLSETQYF. The CDR3 bases are TGCAGTGCTAGAGGACGGGGGGGCCTATCAGAGACCCAGTACTTC.

This chain links TRBV10-3 with TRBJ2-7; 9 bases agree with TRBD1. V was clipped by 2 bases and J by 4 bases; unmatched bases: 3. The CDR3 has 14 residues. Germline values: CDR1 ENHRY, CDR2 SYGVKD. Here the CDR3 reads CAISEMDRGYEQYF. CDR3 DNA: TGTGCCATCAGTGAGATGGACAGGGGTTACGAGCAGTACTTC.

This clonotype was picked up a small number of times. The chain is built from TRBV10-2 and TRBJ2-6, with 8 bases matching TRBD1. Germline CDR1 WSHSY, CDR2 SAAADI. The CDR3 loop spans 15 amino acids. V dropped 6 bases and J dropped 3; count of bases not matched to a gene: 4. The chain's CDR3 is CASRDREVGANVLTF. In nucleotides, the CDR3 is TGCGCCAGCAGGGACAGGGAGGTTGGGGCCAACGTCCTGACTTTC.

The J gene is TRBJ2-2, the V gene TRBV6-5; possible D gene TRBD1, 5 bases. The V and J ends lost 7 bases and 4 bases respectively, with 13 bases between them. CDR1 and CDR2 (germline): MNHEY, SVGAGI. There are 14 residues in the CDR3. The CDR3: CASTPDRGTGELFF. CDR3 sequence (DNA): TGTGCCAGCACCCCAGACAGAGGCACCGGGGAGCTGTTTTTT.

This clonotype was recorded a few times. The chain joins TRBV3-1 to TRBJ2-4; a possible D gene is TRBD1 (5 bases). The J call is doubtful: the DNA matches TRBJ2-7 better. The CDR3 is made up of 16 amino acids. The germline gives CDR1 LGHDT, CDR2 YNNKEL (reference sequence). The CDR3 is CASSLSLMGQRSEQYF. In DNA form, the CDR3 reads TGTGCCAGCAGCCTAAGTTTGATGGGGCAGCGAAGCGAGCAGTACTTC.

The chain has TRBV7-2 and TRBJ2-7; 7 positions match TRBD2. Per germline, CDR1 SGHTA and CDR2 FQGNSA. The CDR3 is 18 residues long. V trimming: 5 bases; J trimming: 7 bases; junction bases outside the gene matches: 23. The DNA of the CDR3 is TGTGCCAGCAGCCCCCGCGGGGCTGGCGGGGGACGTAACAATGAGCAGTACTTC. Residues: CASSPRGAGGGRNNEQYF. Looking up the rest from reference TRBV7-2 and TRBJ2-7 gives the full variable domain: GAGVSQSPSNKVTEKGKDVELRCDPISGHTALYWYRQSLGQGLEFLIYFQGNSAPDKSGLPSDRFSAERTGGSVSTLTIQRTQQEDSAVYLCASSPRGAGGGRNNEQYFGPGTRLTVT.

The chain recombines TRBV7-2 with TRBJ2-7, with D tentatively TRBD2 (6 bases). The CDR3 sequence is 12 residues long. The germline CDR1 and CDR2 sequences are SGHTA and FQGNSA. V was shortened by 4 bases and J by 7 bases, with 11 bases between the two germline ends. CDR3 protein: CASSWGELEQYF. The CDR3, as DNA: TGTGCCAGCAGCTGGGGGGAGTTAGAGCAGTACTTC.